This T cell receptor beta chain was sequenced for a study of blood T cell repertoires in COVID-19 (TCRdb year 2020). Background for the entire study: The collaborator samples originated in the United States, Italy and Spain and spanned the acute and convalescent phases of COVID-19. Samples were obtained from the ongoing ImmuneRACE study (first 160 participants) and from some 1,200 subjects provided by 6 global collaborators. The repertoires were made available in a free public database intended to serve as a resource for research on the immune response to SARS-CoV-2. Subjects who had been exposed to COVID-19, were actively infected with it, or had recovered from it provided the deeply sampled blood TCRbeta repertoires that made up the dataset. Sample metadata almost always included a de-identified subject ID, COVID-19 status, age in years and sex. The material from the prospective study consisted of cDNA or gDNA derived from T cells, B-cell-depleted T cells, or PBMCs. HLA class I and class II types, where available, came from metadata supplied by the sample provider rather than from assay-based typing. Broader findings and caveats from the paper: How much clinical and demographic metadata was included differed by source and by participant, and the metadata was provided uncurated.

The immunoSEQ Assay, a bias-controlled multiplex PCR, was used to amplify TCRbeta CDR3 regions from genomic DNA. The paper's processing steps were these. Nucleated cell counts per sample were estimated from amplification of reference gene primers within the assay. To quantify the absolute abundance of each unique TCRbeta CDR3 rearrangement, sequence reads were collapsed and filtered. For each sample, productive Simpson clonality was calculated as the square root of Simpson's diversity index across productive rearrangements. TCRdb provides this immuneACCESS table in a form limited to in-frame rearrangements. Some clones are lacking; in checked studies, under half of them reflect an unresolved V gene, and why the rest are absent is not known. That table supplies the V and J calls and clone size; D and trimming were determined from the DNA. Across this sample there are 250,000 or so clones, with around 90% seen only once. The ten largest make up roughly 2% of the sample.

The junction shows trimming of 3 bases on V and 1 base on J, plus 12 bases between the germline ends. Looking up the germline V gene yields CDR1 KGHSH and CDR2 LQKENI. The CDR3 holds 15 amino acids from the cysteine to the phenylalanine. This entry keeps only the CDR3 DNA: 45 bases, framed from base 1. As concerns this clone: Its specific antigen is unknown. Base qualities are not recorded, but no much larger clone differs from it by a single base.

At one collaborating source in Seattle, patients were enrolled during active infection and were followed longitudinally through the course of disease. Whole blood was collected in K2EDTA tubes by collaborating institutions according to the institutions' own protocols. Collaborator samples were shipped for TCRbeta analysis as frozen whole blood, isolated PBMCs, or DNA extracted from either sample type. The TCR sequence derives from a woman aged 55-75 years with COVID-19, enrolled during active disease. The source material was peripheral blood. The chain links TRBV18 with TRBJ1-1, with a weak D call of TRBD1 (6 bases match). The DNA is TGTGCCAGCTCACCCCGACAGGATGGGAACACTGAAGCTTTCTTT. Translated, it reads CASSPRQDGNTEAFF.